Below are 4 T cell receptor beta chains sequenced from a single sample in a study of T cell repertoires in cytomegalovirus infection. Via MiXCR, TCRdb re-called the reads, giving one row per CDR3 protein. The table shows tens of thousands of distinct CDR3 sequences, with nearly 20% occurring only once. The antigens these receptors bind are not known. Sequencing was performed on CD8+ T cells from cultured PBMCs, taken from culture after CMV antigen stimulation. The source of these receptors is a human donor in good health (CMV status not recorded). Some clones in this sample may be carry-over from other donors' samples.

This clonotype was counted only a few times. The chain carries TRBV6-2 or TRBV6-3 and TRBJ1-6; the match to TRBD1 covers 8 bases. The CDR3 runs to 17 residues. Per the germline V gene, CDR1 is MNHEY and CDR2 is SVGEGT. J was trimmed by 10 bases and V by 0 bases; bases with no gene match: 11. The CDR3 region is CASSYSSEDRVKSPLHF. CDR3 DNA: TGTGCCAGCAGTTACTCGTCGGAGGACAGGGTAAAATCACCCCTCCACTTT.

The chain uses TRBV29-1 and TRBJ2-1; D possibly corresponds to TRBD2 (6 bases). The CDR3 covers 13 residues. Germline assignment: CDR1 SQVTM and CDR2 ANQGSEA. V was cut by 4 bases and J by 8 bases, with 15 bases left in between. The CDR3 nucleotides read TGCAGCGTTGTATCCGGGAGTCGGGATGAGCAGTTCTTC. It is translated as CSVVSGSRDEQFF.

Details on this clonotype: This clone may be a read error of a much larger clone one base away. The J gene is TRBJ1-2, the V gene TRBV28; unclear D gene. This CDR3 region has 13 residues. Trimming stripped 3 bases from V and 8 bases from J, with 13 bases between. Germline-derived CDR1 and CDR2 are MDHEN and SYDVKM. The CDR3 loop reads CASSFDSVRGYTF. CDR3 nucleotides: TGTGCCAGCAGTTTTGATTCCGTGAGAGGCTACACCTTC.

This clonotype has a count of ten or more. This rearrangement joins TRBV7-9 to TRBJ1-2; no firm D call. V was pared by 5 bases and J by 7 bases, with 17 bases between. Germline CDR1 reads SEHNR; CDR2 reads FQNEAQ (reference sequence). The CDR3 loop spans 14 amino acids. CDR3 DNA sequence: TGTGCCAGCAGCCCCGTTGAGGGTTATGGTGGCTACACCTTC. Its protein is CASSPVEGYGGYTF.